This T cell receptor beta chain is from a study of blood T cells in healthy people across ages. Study-level points and caveats: The study lacked donor CMV status, which possibly confounded expanded clonotype changes. Across the age range, TCR beta diversity per million T cells fell in a roughly linear way.

Next came a second PCR, run for about 6 to 11 cycles, which used a sample-barcoded 5' primer along with a J-beta primer mix. One entry per CDR3 protein, called by TCRdb with MiXCR from the 5' RACE reads. The sample shows roughly 410,000 distinct CDR3 sequences, approximately 52% of them seen only once. CDR3 length: 16 residues. Germline assignment: CDR1 SGHTA and CDR2 FQGNSA. V was shortened by 2 bases and J by 2 bases, with 14 bases between the two germline ends. This clonotype was picked up many times. The antigen is unknown. Sequencing input: blood. The sequence was obtained from a man aged 55 to 70 in good health. The chain has TRBV7-2 and TRBJ2-3; TRBD1 or TRBD2 may be the D gene (5 bases each). CDR3 sequence reads: CASSLLGTTPTDTQYF. Here the CDR3 DNA reads TGTGCCAGCAGCTTACTCGGGACGACACCCACAGATACGCAGTATTTT.